The clone carrying this T cell receptor beta chain was seen only once. The antigen remains undetermined. Orbital computed tomography, thyroid ultrasound, serum thyroxine and TRAb, and clinical symptoms together informed the diagnoses. Amplified TCR beta CDR3 regions derived from RNA transcripts. HTBI primers were the set used in a first-round RT-PCR of the TCR CDR3. MiXCR, applied by TCRdb to the multiplex PCR reads, yields one record per CDR3 protein. Seen here are about 560,000 distinct CDR3 sequences, around 14% observed once, and the top ten hold about 7%. This sample was taken from a study of T cells in Graves' hyperthyroidism and ophthalmopathy. V was pared by 3 bases and J by 2 bases, with 5 bases between. The V gene's germline CDR1 is SEHNR and CDR2 FQNEAQ (reference sequence). CDR3 size: 12 residues. Overall study results and limits: From stable hyperthyroidism, ophthalmopathy was separated by a 13 V-J model.

The receptor was derived from a woman younger than 45 with Graves' hyperthyroidism. The sequenced sample consisted of blood. The chain is built from TRBV7-9 and TRBJ2-7; D unclear. DNA of the CDR3: TGTGCCAGCAGCTTTCAGGCCTACGAGCAGTACTTC. Translated, it gives CASSFQAYEQYF.